These T cell receptor beta chains were read from a single sample in a study of blood T cell repertoires in COVID-19. Generated by immunoSEQ multiplex PCR, the TCRdb table keeps only in-frame clones and is missing some. The sample has about 25,000 clones, approximately 88% seen once. Material: peripheral blood. The receptors were sampled from a man aged 65-85 years with COVID-19, enrolled during active disease. Both conserved end residues are part of each CDR3. Fields, in order: D gene, clone size, J gene, V gene, CDR3 protein, CDR3 DNA. A D gene is named only where the DNA matches it firmly. Some rows have no size entry. The others give once, few or many, or a class for an expanded clone.

D gene: -
clone size: -
J gene: TRBJ1-1
V gene: TRBV11-2
CDR3 protein: CASSLERRGEAFF
CDR3 DNA: TGTGCCAGCAGCTTAGAACGGCGGGGTGAAGCTTTCTTT

D gene: TRBD1
clone size: -
J gene: TRBJ1-5
V gene: TRBV12-3/TRBV12-4
CDR3 protein: CASSYRGQPQHF
CDR3 DNA: TGTGCCAGCAGTTACAGGGGCCAGCCCCAGCATTTT

D gene: TRBD2
clone size: few
J gene: TRBJ2-7
V gene: TRBV2
CDR3 protein: CASRLAHYEQYF
CDR3 DNA: TGTGCCAGCCGACTAGCCCACTACGAGCAGTACTTC

D gene: -
clone size: -
J gene: TRBJ2-1
V gene: TRBV7-9
CDR3 protein: CASSSGFIGQFF
CDR3 DNA: TGTGCCAGCAGCTCGGGGTTCATTGGGCAGTTCTTC

D gene: TRBD1
clone size: -
J gene: TRBJ2-7
V gene: TRBV12-3/TRBV12-4
CDR3 protein: CASSPGTAEQYF
CDR3 DNA: TGTGCCAGCAGCCCCGGGACAGCCGAGCAGTACTTC

D gene: -
clone size: -
J gene: TRBJ2-3
V gene: TRBV3-1/TRBV3-2
CDR3 protein: CASSLRVRSTDTQYF
CDR3 DNA: TGTGCCAGCAGCCTACGGGTTAGATCCACAGATACGCAGTATTTT

D gene: -
clone size: -
J gene: TRBJ1-1
V gene: TRBV7-8
CDR3 protein: CASSLSGGSDTEAFF
CDR3 DNA: TGTGCCAGCAGCTTATCAGGTGGTTCGGACACTGAAGCTTTCTTT

D gene: -
clone size: -
J gene: TRBJ1-6
V gene: TRBV2
CDR3 protein: CASSVRGALHF
CDR3 DNA: TGTGCCAGCAGTGTGCGGGGGGCCCTCCACTTT

D gene: -
clone size: -
J gene: TRBJ1-1
V gene: TRBV5-1
CDR3 protein: CASSLDGASRGAAFF
CDR3 DNA: TGCGCCAGCAGCTTGGATGGGGCAAGCCGGGGGGCAGCTTTCTTT

D gene: -
clone size: -
J gene: TRBJ1-5
V gene: TRBV6-5
CDR3 protein: CASRLGQSSNQPQHF
CDR3 DNA: TGTGCCAGCAGACTGGGGCAGAGTAGCAATCAGCCCCAGCATTTT

D gene: TRBD2
clone size: -
J gene: TRBJ2-7
V gene: TRBV7-9
CDR3 protein: CASSPGLAGDYEQYF
CDR3 DNA: TGTGCCAGCAGCCCAGGACTAGCGGGAGACTACGAGCAGTACTTC

D gene: -
clone size: few
J gene: TRBJ1-3
V gene: TRBV6-5
CDR3 protein: CASSRKWASGNTIYF
CDR3 DNA: TGTGCCAGCAGCCGAAAGTGGGCCTCTGGAAACACCATATATTTT

D gene: TRBD1
clone size: -
J gene: TRBJ2-7
V gene: TRBV29-1
CDR3 protein: CSVDRGSDEQYF
CDR3 DNA: TGCAGCGTTGACAGGGGGAGCGACGAGCAGTACTTC

D gene: TRBD2
clone size: -
J gene: TRBJ2-1
V gene: TRBV15
CDR3 protein: CATSRASGPYNEQFF
CDR3 DNA: TGTGCCACCAGCAGGGCTAGCGGACCCTACAATGAGCAGTTCTTC

D gene: -
clone size: -
J gene: TRBJ1-1
V gene: TRBV27
CDR3 protein: CASSFVGGIVKRRGETEAFF
CDR3 DNA: TGTGCCAGCAGTTTCGTGGGGGGGATCGTAAAAAGGCGGGGCGAGACTGAAGCTTTCTTT

D gene: -
clone size: -
J gene: TRBJ2-7
V gene: TRBV27
CDR3 protein: CASRPTSLGSREQYF
CDR3 DNA: TGTGCCAGCAGGCCAACTAGTCTCGGTTCAAGGGAGCAGTACTTC

D gene: TRBD1
clone size: once
J gene: TRBJ1-1
V gene: TRBV11-3
CDR3 protein: CASSTTGGNTEAFF
CDR3 DNA: TGTGCCAGCAGCACAACAGGGGGGAACACTGAAGCTTTCTTT

D gene: TRBD1
clone size: -
J gene: TRBJ2-5
V gene: TRBV24-1
CDR3 protein: CATSDGGTGGETQYF
CDR3 DNA: TGTGCCACCAGTGATGGCGGGACAGGGGGAGAGACCCAGTACTTC

D gene: TRBD1
clone size: few
J gene: TRBJ1-1
V gene: TRBV6-1
CDR3 protein: CASSDHRGNTEAFF
CDR3 DNA: TGTGCCAGCAGTGATCACAGGGGCAACACTGAAGCTTTCTTT

D gene: -
clone size: -
J gene: TRBJ2-7
V gene: TRBV27
CDR3 protein: CASSKSTGRVGVQYF
CDR3 DNA: TGTGCCAGCAGTAAGAGCACAGGGCGGGTAGGTGTGCAGTACTTC

D gene: TRBD1
clone size: -
J gene: TRBJ2-2
V gene: TRBV18
CDR3 protein: CASSPPGTGHTGELFF
CDR3 DNA: TGTGCCAGCTCACCACCCGGGACAGGGCACACCGGGGAGCTGTTTTTT

D gene: -
clone size: -
J gene: TRBJ2-7
V gene: TRBV7-8
CDR3 protein: CASSTPRGTSYEQYF
CDR3 DNA: TGTGCCAGCAGCACCCCCAGGGGTACCTCCTACGAGCAGTACTTC

D gene: TRBD2
clone size: -
J gene: TRBJ2-7
V gene: TRBV5-1
CDR3 protein: CASSLASSGTSAYEQYF
CDR3 DNA: TGCGCCAGCAGCTTGGCTTCGTCCGGGACTAGCGCGTACGAGCAGTACTTC

D gene: TRBD1
clone size: once
J gene: TRBJ1-2
V gene: TRBV7-8
CDR3 protein: CASSFGTGVGYGYTF
CDR3 DNA: TGTGCCAGCAGCTTCGGGACAGGGGTTGGGTATGGCTACACCTTC

D gene: TRBD1
clone size: few
J gene: TRBJ2-1
V gene: TRBV27
CDR3 protein: CASQLDRWRNEQFF
CDR3 DNA: TGTGCCAGCCAATTGGACAGGTGGCGGAATGAGCAGTTCTTC

D gene: -
clone size: -
J gene: TRBJ1-5
V gene: TRBV15
CDR3 protein: CATSRRISGHGNQPQHF
CDR3 DNA: TGTGCCACCAGCAGACGTATTTCGGGACATGGCAATCAGCCCCAGCATTTT

D gene: -
clone size: -
J gene: TRBJ2-2
V gene: TRBV7-9
CDR3 protein: CASSPRQGITGELFF
CDR3 DNA: TGTGCCAGCAGCCCTCGGCAGGGGATCACCGGGGAGCTGTTTTTT

D gene: TRBD1
clone size: -
J gene: TRBJ1-2
V gene: TRBV10-3
CDR3 protein: CAISAGTAIYGYTF
CDR3 DNA: TGTGCCATCAGTGCGGGGACAGCGATCTATGGCTACACCTTC

D gene: -
clone size: -
J gene: TRBJ1-2
V gene: TRBV16
CDR3 protein: CASSPINYGYTF
CDR3 DNA: TGTGCCAGCAGCCCTATAAACTATGGCTACACCTTC

D gene: -
clone size: -
J gene: TRBJ2-1
V gene: TRBV3-1/TRBV3-2
CDR3 protein: CASLGSRNEQFF
CDR3 DNA: TGTGCCAGTCTCGGGTCCCGCAATGAGCAGTTCTTC

D gene: TRBD1
clone size: -
J gene: TRBJ1-2
V gene: TRBV5-1
CDR3 protein: CASSSTGADYGYTF
CDR3 DNA: TGCGCCAGCAGCTCGACAGGGGCAGACTATGGCTACACCTTC

D gene: TRBD2
clone size: -
J gene: TRBJ2-3
V gene: TRBV10-1
CDR3 protein: CASSESRASGKGDTQYF
CDR3 DNA: TGCGCCAGCAGTGAGTCGAGGGCTAGCGGGAAGGGAGATACGCAGTATTTT

D gene: -
clone size: -
J gene: TRBJ1-6
V gene: TRBV10-3
CDR3 protein: CAISGEANSPLHF
CDR3 DNA: TGTGCCATCAGTGGGGAGGCTAATTCACCCCTCCACTTT

D gene: TRBD1
clone size: -
J gene: TRBJ1-6
V gene: TRBV18
CDR3 protein: CASSLDRGNSPLHF
CDR3 DNA: TGTGCCAGCTCTCTCGACAGGGGTAATTCACCCCTCCACTTT

D gene: -
clone size: -
J gene: TRBJ1-5
V gene: TRBV21-1
CDR3 protein: CASKRPTGGEYGNQPQHF
CDR3 DNA: TGTGCCAGCAAAAGGCCGACAGGGGGCGAGTATGGCAATCAGCCCCAGCATTTT

D gene: -
clone size: -
J gene: TRBJ2-1
V gene: TRBV29-1
CDR3 protein: CSVEGPGSYNEQFF
CDR3 DNA: TGCAGCGTTGAGGGGCCAGGCTCCTACAATGAGCAGTTCTTC

D gene: TRBD2
clone size: -
J gene: TRBJ2-1
V gene: TRBV18
CDR3 protein: CASSPQGLASNEQFF
CDR3 DNA: TGTGCCAGCTCACCCCAGGGACTAGCCTCCAATGAGCAGTTCTTC

D gene: TRBD2
clone size: -
J gene: TRBJ2-5
V gene: TRBV3-1/TRBV3-2
CDR3 protein: CASSTGTSGETQYF
CDR3 DNA: TGTGCCAGCAGCACAGGGACTAGCGGGGAGACCCAGTACTTC

D gene: -
clone size: -
J gene: TRBJ2-7
V gene: TRBV7-6
CDR3 protein: CASSLGGSTYEQYF
CDR3 DNA: TGTGCCAGCAGCTTAGGCGGGTCGACCTACGAGCAGTACTTC

D gene: TRBD1
clone size: -
J gene: TRBJ1-1
V gene: TRBV6-1
CDR3 protein: CASSEWDSSVTEAFF
CDR3 DNA: TGTGCCAGCAGTGAATGGGACAGCTCCGTCACTGAAGCTTTCTTT

D gene: -
clone size: -
J gene: TRBJ1-5
V gene: TRBV20-1
CDR3 protein: CSASQGLGNQPQHF
CDR3 DNA: TGCAGTGCTAGTCAGGGTTTGGGCAATCAGCCCCAGCATTTT

D gene: TRBD1
clone size: -
J gene: TRBJ1-6
V gene: TRBV18
CDR3 protein: CASSLQGADNSPLHF
CDR3 DNA: TGTGCCAGCTCACTGCAGGGGGCGGATAATTCACCCCTCCACTTT

D gene: -
clone size: -
J gene: TRBJ1-1
V gene: TRBV5-1
CDR3 protein: CASRQAGTEAFF
CDR3 DNA: TGCGCCAGCAGGCAAGCAGGGACTGAAGCTTTCTTT

D gene: -
clone size: -
J gene: TRBJ1-6
V gene: TRBV19
CDR3 protein: CASSIGGSSYNSPLHF
CDR3 DNA: TGTGCCAGTAGTATCGGGGGGAGCTCCTATAATTCACCCCTCCACTTT

D gene: -
clone size: -
J gene: TRBJ2-1
V gene: TRBV18
CDR3 protein: CASSPQRDTEQFF
CDR3 DNA: TGTGCCAGCTCACCACAGAGGGACACTGAGCAGTTCTTC

D gene: -
clone size: -
J gene: TRBJ1-1
V gene: TRBV7-9
CDR3 protein: CASSLIVGNTEAFF
CDR3 DNA: TGTGCCAGCAGCTTAATAGTCGGGAACACTGAAGCTTTCTTT

D gene: -
clone size: -
J gene: TRBJ2-5
V gene: TRBV6-5
CDR3 protein: CASRPRAKETQYF
CDR3 DNA: TGTGCCAGCAGGCCCAGGGCGAAAGAGACCCAGTACTTC

D gene: -
clone size: -
J gene: TRBJ1-1
V gene: TRBV6-5
CDR3 protein: CASSYSGGNTEAFF
CDR3 DNA: TGTGCCAGCAGTTACTCCGGGGGGAACACTGAAGCTTTCTTT

D gene: -
clone size: -
J gene: TRBJ1-5
V gene: TRBV30
CDR3 protein: CAWSLYNQPQHF
CDR3 DNA: TGTGCCTGGAGTCTGTACAATCAGCCCCAGCATTTT

D gene: -
clone size: -
J gene: TRBJ2-3
V gene: TRBV19
CDR3 protein: CASSSAGLNTQYF
CDR3 DNA: TGTGCCAGTAGTTCGGCGGGACTGAATACGCAGTATTTT

D gene: -
clone size: -
J gene: TRBJ1-5
V gene: TRBV3-1/TRBV3-2
CDR3 protein: CASSQGSYSNQPQHF
CDR3 DNA: TGTGCCAGCAGCCAAGGGAGCTATAGCAATCAGCCCCAGCATTTT

D gene: TRBD2
clone size: once
J gene: TRBJ2-1
V gene: TRBV7-9
CDR3 protein: CASSLVAGGPRQFF
CDR3 DNA: TGTGCCAGCAGCTTAGTAGCGGGAGGGCCTCGGCAGTTCTTC